Below are 14 T cell receptor beta chains sequenced from a single sample in a study of CD8+ T cells in alopecia areata. The sample's treatment: oral pan-JAK inhibitor, 5-10 mg twice daily. After isolation, RNA underwent reverse transcription to generate cDNA as the sequencing template. The data were produced by immunoSEQ multiplex PCR, yet TCRdb's version contains in-frame clones alone and is incomplete. Of about 190,000 clones listed, 45% to 65% are singletons. Sequences were derived from CD4+ T cells sorted from blood, sampled at week 4, from a patient treated with tofacitinib. The receptors shown here come from a human donor with alopecia areata.

V gene TRBV5-1 combines with J gene TRBJ2-7; a weak D match, TRBD1 (6 bases). The V end lost 0 bases, the J end lost 3 bases, and 7 bases lay between the germline ends. There are 13 residues in the CDR3. Germline CDR1 is SGHRS and CDR2 is YFSETQ. CDR3 sequence: CASSLVRGYEQYF. CDR3 in DNA: TGCGCCAGCAGCTTGGTCAGGGGCTACGAGCAGTACTTC.

The V call is TRBV20-1, the J call TRBJ2-1; D is undetermined. V lost 3 bases to trimming and J lost 3 bases, with 0 bases between them. This CDR3 is 10 amino acids long. Germline V gene data show CDR1 as DFQATT and CDR2 as SNEGSKA (reference sequence). The CDR3 DNA reads TGCAGTGCTAGCTACAATGAGCAGTTCTTC. Translating it yields CSASYNEQFF.

The V and J genes are TRBV13 and TRBJ2-2; D is unresolved. Germline V CDR1 and CDR2: PRHDT, FYEKMQ (reference sequence). The CDR3 runs 13 residues. Trimming cost V 2 bases and J 6 bases, with 7 bases left between them. CDR3 coding DNA: TGTGCCAGCAGCTTAAAGATCCCCGGGGAGCTGTTTTTT. Its protein is CASSLKIPGELFF.

This clone was observed a few times. The genes are TRBV27 and TRBJ2-7, with 10 nucleotides matching TRBD2. The CDR3 has 15 amino acids. The germline V gene has CDR1 MNHEY and CDR2 SMNVEV (reference sequence). V lost 6 bases, J lost 4 bases, and 9 bases stayed unmatched. CDR3 bases: TGTGCCAGCAGATGGAAGCGGGAGGGCCCGTACGAGCAGTACTTC. This sequence encodes CASRWKREGPYEQYF.

V is TRBV5-1 and J is TRBJ1-1; no firm D call. The CDR3 is 14 residues long. Trimming removed 0 bases from V and 1 base from J, with 7 bases in between. CDR1 is SGHRS and CDR2 is YFSETQ in the germline V gene. For the CDR3, the DNA is TGCGCCAGCAGCTTGGAATCCCAGAACACTGAAGCTTTCTTT. It specifies CASSLESQNTEAFF.

A few counts support this clone. The rearrangement joins TRBV14 to TRBJ2-3; no reliable D call. The V and J ends lost 3 bases and 5 bases respectively, with 3 bases between them. This CDR3 region has 11 residues. Germline V CDR1 and CDR2: SGHDN, FVKESK. The chain's CDR3 is CASSHRDTQYF. The CDR3 nucleotides read TGTGCCAGCAGCCACCGAGATACGCAGTATTTT.

This clone was detected a few times. The V call is TRBV4-1, the J call TRBJ2-1; the D gene could be TRBD1 or TRBD2 (6 bases each). Deletions cut 4 bases from V and 9 bases from J, with 13 bases between. Germline CDR1 reads MGHRA; CDR2 reads YSYEKL. The CDR3 consists of 13 residues. The CDR3 DNA sequence: TGCGCCAGCAGCCGCGAGGGGGGAAGTGAGCAGTTCTTC. Encoded protein: CASSREGGSEQFF.

The chain joins TRBV9 to TRBJ2-2, with D unresolved. Germline V gives CDR1 SGDLS, CDR2 YYNGEE. V was shortened by 4 bases and J by 6 bases, with 13 bases between the two germline ends. This CDR3 contains 14 residues. The chain's CDR3 is CASSPRTLAGELFF. In nucleotides, the CDR3 is TGTGCCAGCAGCCCCCGGACCCTGGCCGGGGAGCTGTTTTTT. The entire variable domain, with the rest obtained from reference TRBV9 and TRBJ2-2, is as follows: DSGVTQTPKHLITATGQRVTLRCSPRSGDLSVYWYQQSLDQGLQFLIQYYNGEERAKGNILERFSAQQFPDLHSELNLSSLELGDSALYFCASSPRTLAGELFFGEGSRLTVL.

This sequence joins TRBV30 and TRBJ2-5, with 8 bases lining up with TRBD1. CDR3 size: 13 residues. Germline V gives CDR1 GTSNPN, CDR2 SVGIG (reference sequence). V shed 5 bases and J 1 base; nucleotides not matched to a gene: 3. As DNA, the CDR3 is TGTGCCTGGGACAGGGGAAGCCAAGAGACCCAGTACTTC. It translates to CAWDRGSQETQYF.

The chain joins TRBV28 to TRBJ1-5, with D perhaps matching TRBD1 (5 bases). CDR3 length equals 15 residues. Germline V gene data show CDR1 as MDHEN and CDR2 as SYDVKM. V shed 2 bases and J shed 3 bases, with 11 bases lying between them. CDR3 in DNA: TGTGCCAGCAGTTTAGGGGGGAGGATCAATCAGCCCCAGCATTTT. Its translation: CASSLGGRINQPQHF.

The chain couples TRBV27 to TRBJ2-3; D is possibly TRBD2 (6 bases). The germline V gene encodes CDR1 MNHEY and CDR2 SMNVEV (reference sequence). There are 14 residues in the CDR3. Deletions cut 3 bases from V and 4 bases from J, with 11 bases between. CDR3 nucleotide sequence: TGTGCCAGCAGTTTTGGCAGGGAGGCAGATACGCAGTATTTT. Amino acid sequence: CASSFGREADTQYF.

The V call is TRBV28, the J call TRBJ1-5; TRBD1 matches at 8 bases. CDR1 is MDHEN, CDR2 SYDVKM, per germline. Trimming took 5 bases from V and 3 from J; bases not matched to a gene: 15. CDR3 length: 18 amino acids. The chain's CDR3 is CASSPQGRGQGFNQPQHF. DNA of the CDR3: TGTGCCAGCAGTCCCCAAGGCCGAGGACAGGGCTTCAATCAGCCCCAGCATTTT.

The chain has TRBV5-4 and TRBJ2-1; maybe TRBD2 (5 bases). V lost 0 bases and J lost 1, with 8 bases in between. The length of the CDR3 is 15 residues. Germline values: CDR1 SGHNT, CDR2 YYREEE (reference sequence). In nucleotides, the CDR3 is TGTGCCAGCAGCTTGGCCGGGGTGTCCTACAATGAGCAGTTCTTC. Translated, it gives CASSLAGVSYNEQFF.

This clone turned up a few times. V and J are TRBV29-1 and TRBJ2-3, with a tentative D call TRBD1 (5 bases). This CDR3 spans 11 amino acids. CDR1 is SQVTM, CDR2 ANQGSEA, per germline. V was pared by 6 bases and J by 6 bases, with 10 bases between. The CDR3 DNA reads as TGCAGCGTACGAAAGGGGGATACGCAGTATTTT. It is translated as CSVRKGDTQYF.